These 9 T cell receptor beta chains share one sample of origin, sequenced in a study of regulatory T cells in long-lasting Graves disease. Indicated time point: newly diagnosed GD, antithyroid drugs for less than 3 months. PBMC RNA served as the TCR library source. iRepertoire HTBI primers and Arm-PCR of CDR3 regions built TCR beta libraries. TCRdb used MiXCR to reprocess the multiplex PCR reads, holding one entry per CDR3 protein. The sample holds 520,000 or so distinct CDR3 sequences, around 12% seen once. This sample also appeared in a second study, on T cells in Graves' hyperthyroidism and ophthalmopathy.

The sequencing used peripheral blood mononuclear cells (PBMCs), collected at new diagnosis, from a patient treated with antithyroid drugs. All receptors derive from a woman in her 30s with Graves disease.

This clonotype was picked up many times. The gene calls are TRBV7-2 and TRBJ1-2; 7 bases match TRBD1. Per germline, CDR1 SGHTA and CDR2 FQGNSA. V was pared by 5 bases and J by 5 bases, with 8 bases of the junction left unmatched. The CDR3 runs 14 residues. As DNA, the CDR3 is TGTGCCAGCAGCCGAGGACAGGTGGTGTATGGCTACACCTTC. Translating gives CASSRGQVVYGYTF.

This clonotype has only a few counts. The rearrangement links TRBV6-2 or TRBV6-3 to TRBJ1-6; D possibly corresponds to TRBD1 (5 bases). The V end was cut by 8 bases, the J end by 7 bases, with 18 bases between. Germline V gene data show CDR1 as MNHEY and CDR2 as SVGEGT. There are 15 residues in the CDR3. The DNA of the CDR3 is TGTGCCAGCGGCGCCCCCTTTAAGGGGAATTCACCCCTCCACTTT. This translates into CASGAPFKGNSPLHF.

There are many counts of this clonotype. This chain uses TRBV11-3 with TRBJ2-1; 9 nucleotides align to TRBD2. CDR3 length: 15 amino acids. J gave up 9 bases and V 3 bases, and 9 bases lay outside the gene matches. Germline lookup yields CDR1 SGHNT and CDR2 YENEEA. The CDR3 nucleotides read TGTGCCAGCAGCTTCCTTGTTAGCGGGAGCAGTGAGCAGTTCTTC. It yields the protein CASSFLVSGSSEQFF.

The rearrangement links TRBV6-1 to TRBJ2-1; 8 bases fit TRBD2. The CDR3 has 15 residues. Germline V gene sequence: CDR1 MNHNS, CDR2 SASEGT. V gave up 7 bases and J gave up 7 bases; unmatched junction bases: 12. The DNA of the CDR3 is TGTGCCAGCAACGGTCCCGTGGCTAGCGGGAATGAGCAGTTCTTC. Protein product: CASNGPVASGNEQFF.

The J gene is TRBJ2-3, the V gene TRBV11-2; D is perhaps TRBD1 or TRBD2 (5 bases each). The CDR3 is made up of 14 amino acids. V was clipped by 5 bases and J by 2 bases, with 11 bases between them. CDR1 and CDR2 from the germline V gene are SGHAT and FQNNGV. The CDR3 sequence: CASSRDPTTDTQYF. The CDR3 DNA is TGTGCCAGCAGCCGGGACCCTACCACAGATACGCAGTATTTT.

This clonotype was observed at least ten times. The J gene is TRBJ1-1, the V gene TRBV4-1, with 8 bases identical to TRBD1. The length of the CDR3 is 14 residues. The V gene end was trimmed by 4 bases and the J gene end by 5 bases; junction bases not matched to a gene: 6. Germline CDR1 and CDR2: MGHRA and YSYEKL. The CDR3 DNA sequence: TGCGCCAGCAGCCCCGGACAGGGAAAGACTGAAGCTTTCTTT. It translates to CASSPGQGKTEAFF.

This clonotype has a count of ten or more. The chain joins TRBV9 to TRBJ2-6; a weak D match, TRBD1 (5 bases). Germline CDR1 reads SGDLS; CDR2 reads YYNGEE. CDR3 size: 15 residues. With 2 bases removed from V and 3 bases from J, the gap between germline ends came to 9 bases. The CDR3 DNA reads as TGTGCCAGCAGCGTGAAGGGGTATGGGGCCAACGTCCTGACTTTC. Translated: CASSVKGYGANVLTF.

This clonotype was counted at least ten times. CDR3 in amino acids: CASSNRDSYNEQFF. In DNA form, the CDR3 reads TGTGCCAGCAGCAACCGGGACTCTTACAATGAGCAGTTCTTC. The chain carries TRBV7-2 and TRBJ2-1; tentatively, D is TRBD2 (6 bases). The V gene's germline CDR1 is SGHTA and CDR2 FQGNSA. V was cut by 5 bases and J by 4 bases, with 12 bases left in between. The CDR3 has 14 amino acids. Full variable domain (missing parts from reference TRBV7-2 and TRBJ2-1): GAGVSQSPSNKVTEKGKDVELRCDPISGHTALYWYRQSLGQGLEFLIYFQGNSAPDKSGLPSDRFSAERTGGSVSTLTIQRTQQEDSAVYLCASSNRDSYNEQFFGPGTRLTVL.

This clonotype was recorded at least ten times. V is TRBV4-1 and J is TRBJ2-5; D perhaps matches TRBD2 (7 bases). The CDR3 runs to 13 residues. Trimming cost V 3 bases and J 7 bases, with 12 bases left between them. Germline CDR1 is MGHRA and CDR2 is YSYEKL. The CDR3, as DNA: TGCGCCAGCAGCCAGACTAGGGGGGGGACCCAGTACTTC. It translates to CASSQTRGGTQYF.